The entry that follows covers one T cell receptor (beta chain) sequence. CDR1 is MDHEN, CDR2 SYDVKM, per germline. The junction had 9 bases not matched to a gene; V was cut back by 4 bases and J by 8 bases. The CDR3 runs to 16 residues. This sample is part of a study of blood T cell repertoires in COVID-19. In the study's own analysis: The assay estimated nucleated cells by amplifying reference gene primers. Generated by immunoSEQ multiplex PCR, the TCRdb table keeps only in-frame clones and is missing some. V and J calls and clone size follow that table, whereas D and trimming were derived from the DNA. This table holds over 100,000 clones, 70% to 90% found once.

This TCR derives from a man in his forties or fifties with acute or convalescent COVID-19. The chain has TRBV28 and TRBJ2-1; the match to TRBD2 covers 12 bases. The sample was peripheral blood. The CDR3 spells CASSSPTSGSIYEQFF. The CDR3 region has the DNA TGTGCCAGCAGTTCTCCGACTAGCGGGAGTATTTATGAGCAGTTCTTC.